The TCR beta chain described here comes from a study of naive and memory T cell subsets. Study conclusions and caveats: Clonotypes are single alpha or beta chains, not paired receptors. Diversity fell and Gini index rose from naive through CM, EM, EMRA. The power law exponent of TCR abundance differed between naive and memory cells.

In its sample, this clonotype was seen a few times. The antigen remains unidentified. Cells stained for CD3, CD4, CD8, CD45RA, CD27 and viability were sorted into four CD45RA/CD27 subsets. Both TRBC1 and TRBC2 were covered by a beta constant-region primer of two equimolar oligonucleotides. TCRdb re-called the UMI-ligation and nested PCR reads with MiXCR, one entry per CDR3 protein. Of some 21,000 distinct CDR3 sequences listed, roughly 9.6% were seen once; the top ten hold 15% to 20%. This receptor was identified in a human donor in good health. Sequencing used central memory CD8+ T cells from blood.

The CDR3 DNA reads TGTGCCAGCAGCATAGGAGCGGGAGTCACAGATACGCAGTATTTT. As protein: CASSIGAGVTDTQYF. The chain employs TRBV28 and TRBJ2-3; 8 bases fit TRBD2. The CDR3 sequence is 15 residues long. Germline CDR1 and CDR2: MDHEN and SYDVKM. The ends lost 6 bases at V and 2 bases at J; junction bases unmatched: 7.